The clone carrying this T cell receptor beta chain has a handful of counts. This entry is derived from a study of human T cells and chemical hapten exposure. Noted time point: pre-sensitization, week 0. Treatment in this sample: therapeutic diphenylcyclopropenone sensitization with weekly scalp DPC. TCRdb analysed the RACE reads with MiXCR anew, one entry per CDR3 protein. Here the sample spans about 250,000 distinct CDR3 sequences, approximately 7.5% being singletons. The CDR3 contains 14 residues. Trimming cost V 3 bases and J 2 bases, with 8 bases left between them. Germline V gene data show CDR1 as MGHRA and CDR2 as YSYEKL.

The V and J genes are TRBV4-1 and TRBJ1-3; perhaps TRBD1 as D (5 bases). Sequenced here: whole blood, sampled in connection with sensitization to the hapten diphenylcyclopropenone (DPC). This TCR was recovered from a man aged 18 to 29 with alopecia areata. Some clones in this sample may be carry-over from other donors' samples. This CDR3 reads CASSQGDPGNTIYF. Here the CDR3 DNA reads TGCGCCAGCAGCCAGGGGGACCCTGGAAACACCATATATTTT.